The 3 T cell receptor beta chains reported below all come from one sample, sequenced in a study of cytomegalovirus exposure and HLA in healthy donors. The PCR employed 60 Vbeta primers together with 13 Jbeta primers. Sequencing was performed with immunoSEQ multiplex PCR; in TCRdb, only in-frame clones are kept and a portion is missing. Of around 150,000 clones in the sample, about 80% were seen once. Sequencing input: PBMCs. Receptors originate from a man in his thirties or forties in good health and CMV-seronegative.

V is TRBV7-8 and J is TRBJ2-3, with TRBD1 as a possible D gene (6 bases). V gave up 6 bases and J gave up 0 bases, with 16 bases separating them. CDR1 and CDR2 from the germline V gene are SGHVS and FQNEAQ. This CDR3 spans 16 amino acids. The CDR3 DNA reads TGTGCCAGCAGTTCTCAAAGGACAGCTAGCACAGATACGCAGTATTTT. This codes for CASSSQRTASTDTQYF. Together with reference TRBV7-8 and TRBJ2-3, the CDR3 gives the full variable domain: GAGVSQSPRYKVAKRGQDVALRCDPISGHVSLFWYQQALGQGPEFLTYFQNEAQLDKSGLPSDRFFAERPEGSVSTLKIQRTQQEDSAVYLCASSSQRTASTDTQYFGPGTRLTVL.

The V gene is TRBV7-2, the J gene TRBJ2-1, with D unclear. V was clipped by 2 bases and J by 6 bases, with 8 bases between them. The CDR3 loop spans 13 amino acids. Germline CDR1 is SGHTA and CDR2 is FQGNSA. The CDR3 nucleotides are TGTGCCAGCAGCTTATTAGGCGGCAATGAGCAGTTCTTC. Residues: CASSLLGGNEQFF.

The chain uses TRBV9 and TRBJ1-1; 7 positions match TRBD1. After removal of 3 bases from V and 0 bases from J, the junction contained 5 bases not matched to a gene. CDR3 length: 15 residues. Germline V CDR1 and CDR2: SGDLS, YYNGEE. DNA for the CDR3: TGTGCCAGCAGCGCTCAGACAGGGATGAACACTGAAGCTTTCTTT. It is translated as CASSAQTGMNTEAFF.